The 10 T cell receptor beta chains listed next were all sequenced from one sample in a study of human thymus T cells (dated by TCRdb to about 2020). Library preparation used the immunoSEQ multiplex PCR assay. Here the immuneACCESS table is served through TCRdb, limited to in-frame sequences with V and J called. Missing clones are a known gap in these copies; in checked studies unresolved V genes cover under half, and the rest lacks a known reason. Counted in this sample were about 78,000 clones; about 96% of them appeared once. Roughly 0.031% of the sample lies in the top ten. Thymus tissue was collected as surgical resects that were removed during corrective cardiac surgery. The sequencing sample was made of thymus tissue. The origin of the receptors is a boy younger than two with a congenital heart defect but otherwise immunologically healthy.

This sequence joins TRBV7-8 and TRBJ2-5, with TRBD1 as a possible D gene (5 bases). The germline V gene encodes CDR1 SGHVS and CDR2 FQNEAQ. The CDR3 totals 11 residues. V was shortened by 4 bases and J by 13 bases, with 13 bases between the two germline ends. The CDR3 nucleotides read TGTGCCAGCAGCTATCTAGGGGTACTGTACTTC. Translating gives CASSYLGVLYF. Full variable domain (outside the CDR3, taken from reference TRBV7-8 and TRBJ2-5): GAGVSQSPRYKVAKRGQDVALRCDPISGHVSLFWYQQALGQGPEFLTYFQNEAQLDKSGLPSDRFFAERPEGSVSTLKIQRTQQEDSAVYLCASSYLGVLYFGPGTRLLVL.

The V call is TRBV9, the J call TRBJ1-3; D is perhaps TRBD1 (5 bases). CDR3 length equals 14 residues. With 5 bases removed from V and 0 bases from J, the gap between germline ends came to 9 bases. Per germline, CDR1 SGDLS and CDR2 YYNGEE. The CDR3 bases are TGTGCCAGCAGTGGGGCTTACTCTGGAAACACCATATATTTT. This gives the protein CASSGAYSGNTIYF.

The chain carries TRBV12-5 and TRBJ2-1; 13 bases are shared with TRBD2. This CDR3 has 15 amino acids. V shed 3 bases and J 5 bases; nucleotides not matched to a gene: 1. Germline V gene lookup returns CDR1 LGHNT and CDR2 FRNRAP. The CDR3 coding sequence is TGTGCTAGTGGTTTCGGACTAGCGGGGGACAATGAGCAGTTCTTC. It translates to CASGFGLAGDNEQFF.

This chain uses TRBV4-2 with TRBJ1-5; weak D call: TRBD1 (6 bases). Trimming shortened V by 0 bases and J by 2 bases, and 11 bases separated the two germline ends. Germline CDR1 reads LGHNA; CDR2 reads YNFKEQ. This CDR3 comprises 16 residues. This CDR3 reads CASSQDRGYGNQPQHF. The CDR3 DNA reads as TGTGCCAGCAGCCAAGACAGGGGTTACGGCAATCAGCCCCAGCATTTT.

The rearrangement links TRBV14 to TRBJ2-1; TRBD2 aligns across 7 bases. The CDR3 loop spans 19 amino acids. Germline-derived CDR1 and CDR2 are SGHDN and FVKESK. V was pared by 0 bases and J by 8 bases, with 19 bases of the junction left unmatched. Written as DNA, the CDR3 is TGTGCCAGCAGCCAAGATCTTACCGCTAGCGGAGCCCTGGGACATGAGCAGTTCTTC. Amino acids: CASSQDLTASGALGHEQFF.

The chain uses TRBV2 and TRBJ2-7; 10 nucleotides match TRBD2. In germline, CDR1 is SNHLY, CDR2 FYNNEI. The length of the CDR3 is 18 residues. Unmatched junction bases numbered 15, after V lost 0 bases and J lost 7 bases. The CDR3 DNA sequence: TGTGCCAGCAGTGAAGCTTTAAGGCTAGCGGGAGTAGGTATAGAGCAGTACTTC. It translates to CASSEALRLAGVGIEQYF.

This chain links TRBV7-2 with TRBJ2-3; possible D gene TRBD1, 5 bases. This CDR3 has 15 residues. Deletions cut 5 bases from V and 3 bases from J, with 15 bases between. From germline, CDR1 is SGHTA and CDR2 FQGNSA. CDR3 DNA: TGTGCCAGCAGCATAGGGGCCTGGGGAACAGATACGCAGTATTTT. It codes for CASSIGAWGTDTQYF.

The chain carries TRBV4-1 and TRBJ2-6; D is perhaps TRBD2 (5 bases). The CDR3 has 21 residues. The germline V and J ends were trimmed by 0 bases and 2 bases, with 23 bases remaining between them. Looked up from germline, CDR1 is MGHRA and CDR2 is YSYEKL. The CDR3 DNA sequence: TGCGCCAGCAGCCAAGAGAAGGCCTTTTTGGGAGCAACCGCTGGGGCCAACGTCCTGACTTTC. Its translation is CASSQEKAFLGATAGANVLTF.

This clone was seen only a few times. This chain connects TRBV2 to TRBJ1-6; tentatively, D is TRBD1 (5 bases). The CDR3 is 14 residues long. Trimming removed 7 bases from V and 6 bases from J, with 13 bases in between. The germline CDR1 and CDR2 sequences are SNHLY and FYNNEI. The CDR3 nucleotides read TGTGCCAGCACCGACGGGACGCGTAATTCACCCCTCCACTTT. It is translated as CASTDGTRNSPLHF. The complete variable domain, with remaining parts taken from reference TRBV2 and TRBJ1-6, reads EPEVTQTPSHQVTQMGQEVILRCVPISNHLYFYWYRQILGQKVEFLVSFYNNEISEKSEIFDDQFSVERPDGSNFTLKIRSTKLEDSAMYFCASTDGTRNSPLHFGNGTRLTVT.

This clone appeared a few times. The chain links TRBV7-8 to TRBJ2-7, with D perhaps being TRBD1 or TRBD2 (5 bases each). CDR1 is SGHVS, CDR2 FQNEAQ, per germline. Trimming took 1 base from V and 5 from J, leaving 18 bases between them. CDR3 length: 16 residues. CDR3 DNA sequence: TGTGCCAGCAGCTTAGGGACGATTACCCCGGGGCACGAGCAGTACTTC. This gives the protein CASSLGTITPGHEQYF.